These 3 T cell receptor beta chains were all obtained from the same sample, sequenced in a study of beta chain features in type 1 diabetes. Of the isolated RNA, all was reverse transcribed, and so the sequenced material was expressed TCRB transcripts. Assay: immunoSEQ multiplex PCR; the TCRdb copy retains only in-frame clones and omits some. The table shows under 800,000 clones, with 15% occurring only once. The specimen sequenced was naive CD4+ T cells from blood. The origin of the receptors is a man between 18 and 29 years old in good health.

This clone occurred once. V usage is TRBV7-6 and J usage is TRBJ2-1; 8 bases align to TRBD2. The CDR3 extends over 16 amino acids. From germline, CDR1 is SGHVS and CDR2 FNYEAQ. The J segment lost 4 bases and the V segment lost 5 bases, leaving 10 bases of the junction unmatched. In DNA, the CDR3 is TGTGCCAGCAGCCCCCCCCAGCGGGGGACGTACAATGAGCAGTTCTTC. It translates to CASSPPQRGTYNEQFF.

This clone was counted between two and nine times. J is TRBJ2-1 and V is TRBV4-3; TRBD2 aligns across 7 bases. Germline values: CDR1 LGHNA, CDR2 YSLEER. The CDR3 has 16 residues. Trimming cost V 3 bases and J 8 bases; bases outside gene matches: 13. The CDR3 nucleotides are TGCGCCAGCAGCCAGGATAAAAGAGGGAGGGGCGATGAGCAGTTCTTC. Translation gives CASSQDKRGRGDEQFF.

The V call is TRBV5-1, the J call TRBJ1-1; a possible D gene is TRBD1 (5 bases). The CDR3 runs 14 residues. CDR1 is SGHRS and CDR2 is YFSETQ in the germline V gene. The ends were cut back, 1 base at V and 7 bases at J, with 14 bases in the middle. The CDR3 sequence: CASSLRAGRGEAFF. CDR3 DNA: TGCGCCAGCAGCTTGAGGGCAGGGCGAGGTGAAGCTTTCTTT.